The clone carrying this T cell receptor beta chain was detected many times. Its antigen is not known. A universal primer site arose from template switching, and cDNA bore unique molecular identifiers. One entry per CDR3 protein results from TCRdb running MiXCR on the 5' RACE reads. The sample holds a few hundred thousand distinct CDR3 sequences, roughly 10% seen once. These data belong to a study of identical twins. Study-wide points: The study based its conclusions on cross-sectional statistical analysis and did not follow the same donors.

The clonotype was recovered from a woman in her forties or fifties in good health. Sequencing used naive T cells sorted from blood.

For the CDR3, the DNA is TGTGCCAGCAGCTTACCGGGCTCCAGAGGAGCAGATACGCAGTATTTT. Translated: CASSLPGSRGADTQYF. The rearrangement uses TRBV5-5 and TRBJ2-3; D not certain. The V gene lost 2 bases and the J gene lost 4 bases, with 17 bases spanning the gap. The CDR3 totals 16 residues. Germline values: CDR1 SGHKS, CDR2 YYEKEE (reference sequence).